These 25 T cell receptor beta chains came from one sample sequenced in a study of memory CD4+ T cells and cytomegalovirus serostatus. Single viable CD3+CD4+CD8-CD45RO+ cells were sorted as the memory CD4+ T cells. Only in-frame clones appear in the TCRdb table, and some are missing; sequencing was by immunoSEQ multiplex PCR. The sample shows just over 25,000 clones, less than 80% of them seen only once. Sequencing was done on a sample of memory CD4+ T cells from blood. Every receptor here comes from an adult in good health and CMV-seronegative.

The CDR3 sequence: CASSYSAQLGTEAFF. CDR3 DNA sequence: TGTGCCAGCAGTTACTCGGCACAATTGGGGACTGAAGCTTTCTTT. The chain combines TRBV6-5 with TRBJ1-1; D call uncertain. Germline CDR1 MNHEY, CDR2 SVGAGI. The CDR3 length is 15 residues. V lost 0 bases to trimming and J lost 5 bases, with 13 bases between them.

The chain recombines TRBV7-2 with TRBJ1-4; a possible D gene is TRBD1 (6 bases). Trimming took 1 base from V and 8 from J, leaving 14 bases between them. The germline V gene has CDR1 SGHTA and CDR2 FQGNSA. The CDR3 sequence is 15 residues long. The CDR3 DNA sequence: TGTGCCAGCAGCTTAGTATCGGGGGCGCGAGAAAAACTGTTTTTT. Protein: CASSLVSGAREKLFF.

V and J are TRBV7-6 and TRBJ2-2, with 10 bases that match TRBD1. The CDR3 covers 15 residues. CDR1 and CDR2 (germline): SGHVS, FNYEAQ. The trim removed 5 bases at V and 7 bases at J, leaving 7 bases unmatched. The CDR3 sequence: CASSRTGGEVGELFF. The CDR3 region has the DNA TGTGCCAGCAGCCGGACAGGGGGTGAGGTCGGGGAGCTGTTTTTT.

V is TRBV4-1 and J is TRBJ2-1, with TRBD2 as a possible D gene (7 bases). The CDR3 covers 13 residues. CDR1 is MGHRA, CDR2 YSYEKL, per germline. The germline V and J ends were trimmed by 4 bases and 6 bases, with 10 bases remaining between them. As DNA, the CDR3 is TGCGCCAGCAGCCTCGGGGGGCCCAATGAGCAGTTCTTC. Its protein is CASSLGGPNEQFF.

The sample holds one count of this clone. The chain is built from TRBV7-9 and TRBJ2-7; the D gene is possibly TRBD1 (6 bases). Germline V gene lookup returns CDR1 SEHNR and CDR2 FQNEAQ (reference sequence). V was cut by 5 bases and J by 2 bases, with 10 bases left in between. The CDR3 covers 13 residues. This chain's CDR3 is CASSGDTAYEQYF. The CDR3 DNA reads as TGTGCCAGCAGCGGGGACACAGCCTACGAGCAGTACTTC.

V and J are TRBV5-1 and TRBJ1-4; 9 nucleotides match TRBD1. The V gene end was trimmed by 4 bases and the J gene end by 6 bases; junction bases not matched to a gene: 4. The CDR3 consists of 14 residues. The germline CDR1 and CDR2 sequences are SGHRS and YFSETQ. CDR3 protein: CASSIRTGDEKLFF. The CDR3 bases are TGCGCCAGCAGCATACGGACAGGGGATGAAAAACTGTTTTTT.

This sequence joins TRBV7-2 and TRBJ2-7; 14 nucleotides align to TRBD2. CDR1 is SGHTA, CDR2 FQGNSA, per germline. The V gene end was trimmed by 0 bases and the J gene end by 1 base; junction bases not matched to a gene: 5. The CDR3 sequence is 18 residues long. CDR3 sequence reads: CASSLAGTSGSISYEQYF. For the CDR3, the DNA is TGTGCCAGCAGCTTAGCGGGGACTAGCGGGAGTATTTCCTACGAGCAGTACTTC.

The V call is TRBV13, the J call TRBJ2-5; D gene ambiguous. This CDR3 is built from 13 residues. Between the trimmed V and J ends, which lost 1 base and 4 bases, there was a span of 7 bases. CDR1 PRHDT and CDR2 FYEKMQ come from the germline V gene (reference sequence). Here the CDR3 reads CASSLARRETQYF. The DNA for the CDR3 is TGTGCCAGCAGCTTAGCTAGGAGAGAGACCCAGTACTTC.

This clone showed up just a few times. This chain uses TRBV11-2 with TRBJ1-1; no clear D. Per germline, CDR1 SGHAT and CDR2 FQNNGV. Deletions cut 2 bases from V and 5 bases from J, with 9 bases between. There are 13 residues in the CDR3. CDR3 in amino acids: CASSLQFLTEAFF. CDR3 DNA sequence: TGTGCCAGCAGCTTACAGTTCTTAACTGAAGCTTTCTTT. The full variable domain, its missing parts supplied by reference TRBV11-2 and TRBJ1-1, is EAGVAQSPRYKIIEKRQSVAFWCNPISGHATLYWYQQILGQGPKLLIQFQNNGVVDDSQLPKDRFSAERLKGVDSTLKIQPAKLEDSAVYLCASSLQFLTEAFFGQGTRLTVV.

Comments on this clone: The same CDR3 arises from other DNA sequences in this sample as well. The DNA of the CDR3 is TGCGCCAGCAGCCTACAGGGGTACGAGCAGTACTTC. As protein: CASSLQGYEQYF. V gene TRBV5-1 combines with J gene TRBJ2-7, with TRBD1 matching over 7 bases. The CDR3 contains 12 residues. The V and J ends lost 4 bases and 4 bases, in that order; junction bases with no gene match: 2. CDR1 SGHRS and CDR2 YFSETQ come from the germline V gene.

This rearrangement joins TRBV5-1 to TRBJ2-7; the match to TRBD1 covers 7 bases. Germline CDR1 reads SGHRS; CDR2 reads YFSETQ. The CDR3 length is 15 residues. V shed 4 bases, J shed 7 bases, and the junction held 14 bases outside the gene matches. CDR3 loop: CASSPQGQKVEEQYF. The CDR3 nucleotides are TGCGCCAGCAGCCCACAGGGGCAGAAAGTAGAGGAGCAGTACTTC.

V is TRBV11-2 and J is TRBJ1-1; D is undetermined. The germline V gene encodes CDR1 SGHAT and CDR2 FQNNGV. The CDR3 loop spans 12 amino acids. Trimming pared 4 bases from V and 11 bases from J, leaving 14 bases between. The DNA of the CDR3 is TGTGCCAGCAGCTCCAACCCGCGGATGGCTTTCTTT. Translated: CASSSNPRMAFF.

This chain's CDR3 is CASSQQNGANEKLFF. The CDR3, as DNA: TGTGCCAGCTCACAGCAAAATGGAGCTAATGAAAAACTGTTTTTT. V gene TRBV18 combines with J gene TRBJ1-4, with no clear D. In germline, CDR1 is KGHSH, CDR2 LQKENI. V was cut by 4 bases and J by 3 bases, with 12 bases left in between. The CDR3 spans 15 residues.

The J gene is TRBJ2-3, the V gene TRBV5-6, with D perhaps matching TRBD1 or TRBD2 (5 bases each). Per germline, CDR1 SGHDT and CDR2 YYEEEE. The CDR3 has 14 residues. The V end lost 2 bases, the J end lost 3 bases, and 10 bases lay between the germline ends. The CDR3 coding sequence is TGTGCCAGCAGCTTCCTGGGACGAACAGATACGCAGTATTTT. Translation: CASSFLGRTDTQYF.

This chain links TRBV11-3 with TRBJ2-7, with TRBD1 matching over 7 bases. Germline loops: CDR1 SGHNT, CDR2 YENEEA. With V trimmed by 5 bases and J by 1 base, 2 bases remained unmatched. This CDR3 is built from 13 residues. The CDR3 spells CASSTGQSYEQYF. The CDR3 DNA reads TGTGCCAGCAGCACGGGACAGTCCTACGAGCAGTACTTC. The whole variable domain, filled in from reference TRBV11-3 and TRBJ2-7, reads EAGVVQSPRYKIIEKKQPVAFWCNPISGHNTLYWYLQNLGQGPELLIRYENEEAVDDSQLPKDRFSAERLKGVDSTLKIQPAELGDSAVYLCASSTGQSYEQYFGPGTRLTVT.

As for this clone: Other DNA sequences in the same sample also yield this CDR3. The chain has TRBV7-9 and TRBJ1-2; TRBD1 matches at 8 bases. This CDR3 comprises 13 residues. CDR1 is SEHNR, CDR2 FQNEAQ, per germline (reference sequence). V was pared by 4 bases and J by 9 bases, with 7 bases of the junction left unmatched. The CDR3 loop reads CASSWGQEESYTF. DNA for the CDR3: TGTGCCAGCAGCTGGGGACAGGAGGAGAGCTACACCTTC.

The chain has TRBV28 and TRBJ1-1; D gene ambiguous. Germline CDR1 is MDHEN and CDR2 is SYDVKM. V was shortened by 5 bases and J by 7 bases, with 11 bases between the two germline ends. The CDR3 extends over 12 amino acids. The CDR3 region is CASSRTVGEAFF. The DNA of the CDR3 is TGTGCCAGCAGTCGAACAGTGGGTGAAGCTTTCTTT.

The CDR3 region is CASSFGSQETQYF. The CDR3 DNA sequence: TGCGCCAGCAGCTTTGGTAGTCAAGAGACCCAGTACTTC. The gene calls are TRBV5-1 and TRBJ2-5; D gene uncertain. V was clipped by 2 bases and J by 2 bases, with 7 bases between them. The germline gives CDR1 SGHRS, CDR2 YFSETQ. The CDR3 has 13 residues.

This chain joins TRBV7-9 and TRBJ2-2; TRBD2 aligns across 11 bases. The CDR3 extends over 19 amino acids. Per germline, CDR1 SEHNR and CDR2 FQNEAQ (reference sequence). J gave up 2 bases and V 6 bases, and 14 bases lay outside the gene matches. CDR3 nucleotide sequence: TGTGCCAGCAGAAAGGCAGGGGGACTAGCGGTCATAAACACCGGGGAGCTGTTTTTT. This translates into CASRKAGGLAVINTGELFF.

This sequence joins TRBV15 and TRBJ1-2; perhaps TRBD1 as D (6 bases). V was cut by 1 base and J by 5 bases, with 23 bases left in between. The length of the CDR3 is 18 residues. Per germline, CDR1 LNHNV and CDR2 YYDKDF (reference sequence). The CDR3 here is CATSRGGAGAQTSYGYTF. DNA of the CDR3: TGTGCCACCAGCAGAGGTGGGGCAGGGGCCCAAACCTCTTATGGCTACACCTTC.

This chain connects TRBV27 to TRBJ2-7, with 7 nucleotides matching TRBD1. The V gene's germline CDR1 is MNHEY and CDR2 SMNVEV (reference sequence). This CDR3 has 14 amino acids. J gave up 6 bases and V 9 bases, and 14 bases lay outside the gene matches. CDR3 coding DNA: TGTGCCAGTAGAAGAGATAGGGGGCACGGCGAGCAGTACTTC. This sequence encodes CASRRDRGHGEQYF.

The V call is TRBV29-1, the J call TRBJ1-2; 7 bases line up with TRBD1. Looked up from germline, CDR1 is SQVTM and CDR2 is ANQGSEA. The V gene end was trimmed by 6 bases and the J gene end by 6 bases; junction bases not matched to a gene: 10. The CDR3 consists of 13 residues. In DNA, the CDR3 is TGCAGCGTCGCCCGGGACAGCACGGATGGCTACACCTTC. It yields the protein CSVARDSTDGYTF. The full variable domain, in which reference TRBV29-1 and TRBJ1-2 provide the parts outside the CDR3, is SAVISQKPSRDICQRGTSLTIQCQVDSQVTMMFWYRQQPGQSLTLIATANQGSEATYESGFVIDKFPISRPNLTFSTLTVSNMSPEDSSIYLCSVARDSTDGYTFGSGTRLTVV.

The rearrangement uses TRBV10-3 and TRBJ1-5; D unclear. The CDR3 runs to 12 residues. Per germline, CDR1 ENHRY and CDR2 SYGVKD. V shed 8 bases and J shed 5 bases, with 10 bases lying between them. Here the CDR3 reads CAISREDQPQHF. DNA of the CDR3: TGTGCCATCTCGCGGGAGGATCAGCCCCAGCATTTT.

J is TRBJ2-7 and V is TRBV11-2; the match to TRBD1 covers 9 bases. The CDR3 is made up of 16 amino acids. The ends lost 3 bases at V and 1 base at J; junction bases unmatched: 7. CDR1 SGHAT and CDR2 FQNNGV come from the germline V gene. CDR3 amino acids: CASSFRWTGVSYEQYF. The CDR3 DNA is TGTGCCAGCAGCTTCCGTTGGACAGGGGTTTCCTACGAGCAGTACTTC. The full variable domain, completed using reference TRBV11-2 and TRBJ2-7, is EAGVAQSPRYKIIEKRQSVAFWCNPISGHATLYWYQQILGQGPKLLIQFQNNGVVDDSQLPKDRFSAERLKGVDSTLKIQPAKLEDSAVYLCASSFRWTGVSYEQYFGPGTRLTVT.

V and J are TRBV4-3 and TRBJ2-5; D is perhaps TRBD1 (6 bases). The germline CDR1 and CDR2 sequences are LGHNA and YSLEER. Trimming left V 2 bases short and J 2 bases short, with 15 bases between. The CDR3 is 16 amino acids. In DNA form, the CDR3 reads TGCGCCAGCAGCCAATCCCTTACCGGGACACAAGAGACCCAGTACTTC. Amino acids: CASSQSLTGTQETQYF.